These T cell receptor beta chains were read from a single sample in a study of beta chain features in type 1 diabetes. Measured with immunoSEQ multiplex PCR; TCRdb has only the in-frame clones, and not every one. The data hold 330,000 or so clones, with approximately 15% observed a single time. Sequenced sample: central memory CD4+ T cells from blood. The source of these receptors is a man under 40 in good health. Both conserved end residues are part of each CDR3.

j_call | v_call | cdr3_aa
TRBJ2-5 | TRBV7-9 | CASSQDPQRGGPETQYF
TRBJ2-5 | TRBV5-1 | CASSLGTQGQETQYF
TRBJ2-1 | TRBV9 | CASSVDRVGLGRDNEQFF
TRBJ2-5 | TRBV4-1 | CASSQSGRAEETQYF
TRBJ2-5 | TRBV10-3 | CAISEPQETQYF
TRBJ1-2 | TRBV7-9 | CASSTPNPGVLGGYTF
TRBJ1-5 | TRBV5-6 | CASSEGRNQPQHF
TRBJ2-1 | TRBV7-2 | CASSFLAGGTIF
TRBJ1-2 | TRBV28 | CASSQGYGYTF
TRBJ2-3 | TRBV5-6 | CASSLITASTDTQYF
TRBJ2-1 | TRBV6-5 | CASSSGIGVWDEQFF
TRBJ2-5 | TRBV6-5 | CASSYGAETQYF
TRBJ2-5 | TRBV7-2 | CASSLEGLASPRETQYF
TRBJ2-2 | TRBV5-1 | CASSADRVAGELFF
TRBJ2-2 | TRBV19 | CASKRDRGTGELFF
TRBJ2-2 | TRBV7-8 | CASSLGLGGGVNTGELFF
TRBJ2-6 | TRBV5-4 | CASSSGGISGANVLTF
TRBJ2-7 | TRBV7-9 | CASSPLSREVYEQYF
TRBJ1-1 | TRBV4-2 | CASSQRGATEAFF
TRBJ1-2 | TRBV6-5 | CASSPRGQGGYTF
TRBJ1-5 | TRBV21-1 | CASSSRPGQTHYSNQPQHF
TRBJ1-2 | TRBV4-1 | CASSPTEGGYGYTF
TRBJ2-7 | TRBV7-2 | CASSQLLGQGIHEQYF
TRBJ2-6 | TRBV5-1 | CASRDSSGANVLTF
TRBJ2-3 | TRBV15 | CATNRKRSTDTQYF
TRBJ2-1 | TRBV5-4 | CASSRGLARGDEQFF
TRBJ1-1 | TRBV6-6 | CASSYGPLNTEAFF
TRBJ2-3 | TRBV7-9 | CASSFFPGGSTDTQYF
TRBJ2-1 | TRBV6-1 | CASSEGTLSYNEQFF
TRBJ2-3 | TRBV11-1 | CASHRDRAASTDTQYF
TRBJ1-1 | TRBV19 | CASSIVPYRGNTEAFF
TRBJ2-5 | TRBV7-2 | CASSLRPDVWETQYF
TRBJ2-3 | TRBV14 | CASSQWPLDTQYF
TRBJ2-5 | TRBV2 | CASSEALAGGERETQYF
TRBJ2-4 | TRBV2 | CASSEEELAKNIQYF
TRBJ2-2 | TRBV11-2 | CASSLVGYRGELFF
TRBJ2-1 | TRBV5-6 | CASSSLAGGRGEQFF
TRBJ2-5 | TRBV7-8 | CASSLGADRSKQYF
TRBJ2-1 | TRBV19 | CASSRGGRSYNEQFF
TRBJ1-2 | TRBV27 | CASSQLTGYGYTF
TRBJ1-2 | TRBV25-1 | CASSVDSHYGYTF
TRBJ2-1 | TRBV5-1 | CASSSGGGAYNEQFF
TRBJ2-1 | TRBV5-1 | CASSLSVGGVNEQFF
TRBJ1-6 | TRBV11-2 | CASSLVSAQNSPLHF
TRBJ2-1 | TRBV19 | CASSIPRQGRNEQFF
TRBJ2-4 | TRBV11-3 | CASSPGGNFNIQYF
TRBJ2-3 | TRBV18 | CASSPRFPDTQYF
TRBJ2-3 | TRBV2 | CASRRLAGNTDTQYF
TRBJ1-4 | TRBV27 | CASSLSRGEKLFF
TRBJ2-3 | TRBV5-1 | CASSLASGSMDTQYF
TRBJ2-6 | TRBV4-3 | CASSHNGPLTF
TRBJ2-3 | TRBV5-4 | CASSQEPVGGTDTQYF
TRBJ2-2 | TRBV18 | CASSRDPTNTGELFF
TRBJ2-1 | TRBV7-2 | CASSLRGAGGRSEQFF
TRBJ2-3 | TRBV2 | CASEEREDTQYF
TRBJ2-3 | TRBV29-1 | CSVENLREDTQYF
TRBJ2-2 | TRBV5-4 | CASSSVEGAGITGELFF